This T cell receptor (beta chain) derives from a study of T cells in Graves' hyperthyroidism and ophthalmopathy. TCR beta CDR3 regions were amplified from RNA transcripts. RT-PCR in the first round (using the HTBI primer set) targeted the TCR CDR3. TCRdb independently ran MiXCR on the multiplex PCR reads; one entry per CDR3 protein. The data show approximately 690,000 distinct CDR3 sequences, about 14% seen once. This clonotype has a count of ten or more. The diagnostic basis comprised clinical symptoms, serum thyroxine and TRAb, thyroid ultrasound and orbital computed tomography. Sequenced material: blood. The TCR comes from a woman between 45 and 60 years old with Graves' ophthalmopathy.

Here the CDR3 DNA reads TGCGCCAGCAGCCAACAGGGTCCTTTACGCACTGAAGCTTTCTTT. This gives the protein CASSQQGPLRTEAFF. V is TRBV5-1 and J is TRBJ1-1; possible D gene TRBD1, 6 bases. V was clipped by 4 bases and J by 4 bases, with 17 bases between them. Looked up from germline, CDR1 is SGHRS and CDR2 is YFSETQ. The CDR3 is made up of 15 amino acids. Using reference TRBV5-1 and TRBJ1-1 for the parts outside the CDR3, the full variable domain is KAGVTQTPRYLIKTRGQQVTLSCSPISGHRSVSWYQQTPGQGLQFLFEYFSETQRNKGNFPGRFSGRQFSNSRSEMNVSTLELGDSALYLCASSQQGPLRTEAFFGQGTRLTVV.